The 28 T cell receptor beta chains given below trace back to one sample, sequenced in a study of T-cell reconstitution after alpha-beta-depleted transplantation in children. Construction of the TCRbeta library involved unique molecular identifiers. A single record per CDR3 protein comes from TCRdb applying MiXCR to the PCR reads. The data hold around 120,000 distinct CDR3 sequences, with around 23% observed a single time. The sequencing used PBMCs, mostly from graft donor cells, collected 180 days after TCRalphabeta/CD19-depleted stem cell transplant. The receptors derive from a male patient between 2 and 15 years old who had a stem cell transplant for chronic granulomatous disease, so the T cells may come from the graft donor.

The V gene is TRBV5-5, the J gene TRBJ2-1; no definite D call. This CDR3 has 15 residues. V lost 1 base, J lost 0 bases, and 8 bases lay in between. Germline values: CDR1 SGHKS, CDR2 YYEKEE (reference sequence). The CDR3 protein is CASSLIRSSYNEQFF. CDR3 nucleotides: TGTGCCAGCAGCTTGATCCGGAGCTCCTACAATGAGCAGTTCTTC.

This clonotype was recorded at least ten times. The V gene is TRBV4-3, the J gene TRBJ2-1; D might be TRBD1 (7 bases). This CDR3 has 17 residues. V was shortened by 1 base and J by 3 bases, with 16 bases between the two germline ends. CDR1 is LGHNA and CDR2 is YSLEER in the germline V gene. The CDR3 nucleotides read TGCGCCAGCAGCCAAGGCCCCGACAGGGACTTCTACAATGAGCAGTTCTTC. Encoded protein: CASSQGPDRDFYNEQFF.

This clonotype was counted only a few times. The CDR3 is CSVGKGPNQPQHF. CDR3 nucleotides: TGCAGTGTCGGGAAGGGACCCAATCAGCCCCAGCATTTT. The chain employs TRBV20-1 and TRBJ1-5; tentatively, D is TRBD1 (5 bases). Germline V CDR1 and CDR2: DFQATT, SNEGSKA (reference sequence). The length of the CDR3 is 13 residues. Trimming took 7 bases from V and 3 from J, leaving 13 bases between them.

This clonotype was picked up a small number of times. CDR3 bases: TGCAGTGCTAGACACTCCGCCCTAGCGAATACGCAGTATTTT. It translates to CSARHSALANTQYF. This chain joins TRBV20-1 and TRBJ2-3, with D maybe TRBD2 (6 bases). This CDR3 region has 14 residues. V was clipped by 2 bases and J by 7 bases, with 16 bases between them. Germline CDR1 reads DFQATT; CDR2 reads SNEGSKA (reference sequence).

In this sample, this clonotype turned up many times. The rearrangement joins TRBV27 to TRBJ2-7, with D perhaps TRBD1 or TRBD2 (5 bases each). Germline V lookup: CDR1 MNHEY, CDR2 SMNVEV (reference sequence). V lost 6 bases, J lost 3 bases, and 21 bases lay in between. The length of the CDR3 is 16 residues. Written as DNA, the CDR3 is TGTGCCAGCAGGGGGACGTTTGGGGAGAATTACTACGAGCAGTACTTC. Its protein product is CASRGTFGENYYEQYF.

CDR3 nucleotides: TGTGCCAGCAGCCAAGGGGCCTGGAATGAGCAGTTCTTC. Encoded protein: CASSQGAWNEQFF. J is TRBJ2-1 and V is TRBV3-1; D unclear. The V gene's germline CDR1 is LGHDT and CDR2 YNNKEL (reference sequence). Trimming removed 1 base from V and 7 bases from J, with 8 bases in between. The CDR3 is made up of 13 amino acids.

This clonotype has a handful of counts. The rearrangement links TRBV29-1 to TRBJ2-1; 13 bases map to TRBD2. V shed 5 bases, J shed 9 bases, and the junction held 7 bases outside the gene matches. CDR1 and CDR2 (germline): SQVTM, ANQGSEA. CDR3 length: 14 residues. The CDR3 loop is CSVYTSGRAIEQFF. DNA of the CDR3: TGCAGCGTTTATACTAGCGGGAGGGCCATTGAGCAGTTCTTC.

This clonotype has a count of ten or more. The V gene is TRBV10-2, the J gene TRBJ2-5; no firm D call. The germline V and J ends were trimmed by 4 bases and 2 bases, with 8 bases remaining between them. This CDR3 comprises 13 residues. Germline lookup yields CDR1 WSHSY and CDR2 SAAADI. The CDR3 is CASSGAEQETQYF. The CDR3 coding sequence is TGCGCCAGCAGTGGGGCAGAACAAGAGACCCAGTACTTC.

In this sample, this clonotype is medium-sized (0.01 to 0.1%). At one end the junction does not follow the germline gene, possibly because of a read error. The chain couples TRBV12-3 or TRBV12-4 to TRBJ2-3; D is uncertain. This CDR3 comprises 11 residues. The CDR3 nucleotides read TGCGCCAGCAGCTTGGCAGATACGCAGTATTTT. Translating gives CASSLADTQYF.

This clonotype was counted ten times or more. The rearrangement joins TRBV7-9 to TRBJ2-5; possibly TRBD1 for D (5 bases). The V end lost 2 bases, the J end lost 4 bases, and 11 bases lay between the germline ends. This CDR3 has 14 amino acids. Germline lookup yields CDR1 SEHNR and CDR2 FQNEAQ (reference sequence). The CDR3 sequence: CASSLRSQGETQYF. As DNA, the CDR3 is TGTGCCAGCAGCTTACGTTCTCAGGGAGAGACCCAGTACTTC.

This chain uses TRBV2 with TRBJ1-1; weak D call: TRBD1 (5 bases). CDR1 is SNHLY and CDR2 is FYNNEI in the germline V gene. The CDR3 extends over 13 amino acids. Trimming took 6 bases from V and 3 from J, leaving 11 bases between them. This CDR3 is CASRRGRDTEAFF. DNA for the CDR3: TGTGCCAGCAGGAGGGGAAGGGACACTGAAGCTTTCTTT.

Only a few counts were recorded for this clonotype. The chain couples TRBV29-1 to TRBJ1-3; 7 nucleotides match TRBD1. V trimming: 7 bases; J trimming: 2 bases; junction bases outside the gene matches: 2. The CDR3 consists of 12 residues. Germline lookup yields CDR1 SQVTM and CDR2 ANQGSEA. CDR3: CSATGPGNTIYF. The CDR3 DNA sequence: TGCAGCGCGACAGGGCCTGGAAACACCATATATTTT.

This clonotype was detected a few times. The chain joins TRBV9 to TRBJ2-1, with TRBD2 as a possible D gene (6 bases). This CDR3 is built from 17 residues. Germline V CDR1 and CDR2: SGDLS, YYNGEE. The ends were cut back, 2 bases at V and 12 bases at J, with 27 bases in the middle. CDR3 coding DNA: TGTGCCAGCAGCGTCCGGCGGGGTGAGGGACTGTCGGATTCGCAGTTCTTC. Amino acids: CASSVRRGEGLSDSQFF.

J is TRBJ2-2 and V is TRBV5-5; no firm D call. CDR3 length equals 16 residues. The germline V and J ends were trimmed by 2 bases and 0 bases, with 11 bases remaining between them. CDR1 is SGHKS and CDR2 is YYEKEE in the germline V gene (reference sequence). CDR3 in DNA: TGTGCCAGCAGCTTAGATGGCAGATCGAACACCGGGGAGCTGTTTTTT. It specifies CASSLDGRSNTGELFF.

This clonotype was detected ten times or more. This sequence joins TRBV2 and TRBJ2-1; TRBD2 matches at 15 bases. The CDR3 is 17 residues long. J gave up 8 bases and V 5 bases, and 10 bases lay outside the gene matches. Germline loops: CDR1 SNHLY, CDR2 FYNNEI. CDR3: CASSSRWTSGRGDEQFF. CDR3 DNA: TGTGCCAGCAGTTCCCGATGGACTAGCGGGAGGGGCGATGAGCAGTTCTTC.

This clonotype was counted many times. The CDR3 DNA reads TGCAGTGCTGCCTCTTACTCCTACAATGAGCAGTTCTTC. Its translation is CSAASYSYNEQFF. The V and J genes are TRBV20-1 and TRBJ2-1, with D uncertain. V was clipped by 5 bases and J by 0 bases, with 8 bases between them. The CDR3 is made up of 13 amino acids. Germline V gives CDR1 DFQATT, CDR2 SNEGSKA (reference sequence).

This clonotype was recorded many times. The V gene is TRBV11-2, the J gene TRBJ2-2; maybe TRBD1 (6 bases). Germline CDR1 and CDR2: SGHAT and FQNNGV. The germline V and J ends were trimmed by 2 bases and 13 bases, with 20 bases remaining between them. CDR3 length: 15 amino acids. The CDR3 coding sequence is TGTGCCAGCAGCTTAAGGCCCCCCCCAGGGGTTTGGCTGTTTTTT. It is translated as CASSLRPPPGVWLFF.

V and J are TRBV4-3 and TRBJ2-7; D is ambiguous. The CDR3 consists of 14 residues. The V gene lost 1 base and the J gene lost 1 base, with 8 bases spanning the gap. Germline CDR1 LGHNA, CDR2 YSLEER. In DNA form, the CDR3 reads TGCGCCAGCAGCCAAGGGAGAGGTTCCTACGAGCAGTACTTC. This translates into CASSQGRGSYEQYF.

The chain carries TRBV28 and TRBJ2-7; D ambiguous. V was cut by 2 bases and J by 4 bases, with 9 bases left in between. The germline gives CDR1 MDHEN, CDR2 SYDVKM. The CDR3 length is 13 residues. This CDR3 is CASSLRATYEQYF. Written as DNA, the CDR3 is TGTGCCAGCAGTTTAAGGGCTACTTACGAGCAGTACTTC.

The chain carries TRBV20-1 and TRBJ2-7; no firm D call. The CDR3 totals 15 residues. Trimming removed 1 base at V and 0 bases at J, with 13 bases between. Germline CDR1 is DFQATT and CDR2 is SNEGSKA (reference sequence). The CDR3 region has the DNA TGCAGTGCTAGAGGCAACCATGCCTTCTCCTACGAGCAGTACTTC. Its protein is CSARGNHAFSYEQYF.

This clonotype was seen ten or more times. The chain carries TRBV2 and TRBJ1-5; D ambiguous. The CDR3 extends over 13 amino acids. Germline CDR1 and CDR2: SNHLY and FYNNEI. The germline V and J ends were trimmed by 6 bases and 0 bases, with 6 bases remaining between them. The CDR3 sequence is CASRLDSNQPQHF. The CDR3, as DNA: TGTGCCAGCAGGCTCGATAGCAATCAGCCCCAGCATTTT.

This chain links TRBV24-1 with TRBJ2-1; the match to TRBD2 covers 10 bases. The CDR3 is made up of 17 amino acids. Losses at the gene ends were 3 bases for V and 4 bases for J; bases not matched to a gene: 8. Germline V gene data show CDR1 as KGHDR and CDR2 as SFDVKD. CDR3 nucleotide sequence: TGTGCCACCAGTGATGTCGCCTCTAGCGGGAGTTACAATGAGCAGTTCTTC. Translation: CATSDVASSGSYNEQFF.

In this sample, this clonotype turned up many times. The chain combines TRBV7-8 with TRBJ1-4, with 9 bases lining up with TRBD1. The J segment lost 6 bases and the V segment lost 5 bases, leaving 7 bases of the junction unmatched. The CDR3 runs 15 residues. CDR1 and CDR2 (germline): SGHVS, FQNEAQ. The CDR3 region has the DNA TGTGCCAGCAGCCCTTACAGGGGGCAGGATGAAAAACTGTTTTTT. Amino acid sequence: CASSPYRGQDEKLFF.

CDR3 sequence (DNA): TGCAGTGCTAGAGATTTGGGGCAGGGGGCAGGCCAGCCCCAGCATTTT. This encodes CSARDLGQGAGQPQHF. The rearrangement joins TRBV20-1 to TRBJ1-5; 8 bases line up with TRBD1. V trimming: 0 bases; J trimming: 7 bases; junction bases outside the gene matches: 11. The CDR3 length is 16 residues. The germline CDR1 and CDR2 sequences are DFQATT and SNEGSKA (reference sequence).

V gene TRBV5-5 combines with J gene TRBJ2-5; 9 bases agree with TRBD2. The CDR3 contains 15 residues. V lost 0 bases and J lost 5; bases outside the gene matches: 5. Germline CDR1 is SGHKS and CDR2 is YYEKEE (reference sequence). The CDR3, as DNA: TGTGCCAGCAGCTTGGACGGGACTAGCCGGGAGACCCAGTACTTC. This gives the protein CASSLDGTSRETQYF.

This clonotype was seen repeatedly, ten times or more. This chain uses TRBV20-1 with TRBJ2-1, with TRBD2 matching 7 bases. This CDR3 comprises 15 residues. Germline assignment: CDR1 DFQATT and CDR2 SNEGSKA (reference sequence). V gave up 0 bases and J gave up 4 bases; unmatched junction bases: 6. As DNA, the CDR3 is TGCAGTGCTAGAGATTTGAGCGGGACTTACAATGAGCAGTTCTTC. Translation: CSARDLSGTYNEQFF.

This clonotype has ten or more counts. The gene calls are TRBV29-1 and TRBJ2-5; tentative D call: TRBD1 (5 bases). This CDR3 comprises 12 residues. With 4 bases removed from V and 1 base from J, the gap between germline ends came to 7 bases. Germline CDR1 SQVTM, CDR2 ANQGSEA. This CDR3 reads CSVARVQETQYF. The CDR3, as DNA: TGCAGCGTTGCCAGGGTCCAAGAGACCCAGTACTTC.

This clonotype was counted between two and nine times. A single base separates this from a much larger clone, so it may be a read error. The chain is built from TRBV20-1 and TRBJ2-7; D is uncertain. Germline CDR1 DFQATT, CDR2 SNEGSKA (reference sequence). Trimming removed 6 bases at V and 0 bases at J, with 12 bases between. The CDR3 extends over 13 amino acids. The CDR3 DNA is TGCAGTGCAAGGCACTGGCGCTCCTACGAGCAGTACTTC. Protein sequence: CSARHWRSYEQYF.